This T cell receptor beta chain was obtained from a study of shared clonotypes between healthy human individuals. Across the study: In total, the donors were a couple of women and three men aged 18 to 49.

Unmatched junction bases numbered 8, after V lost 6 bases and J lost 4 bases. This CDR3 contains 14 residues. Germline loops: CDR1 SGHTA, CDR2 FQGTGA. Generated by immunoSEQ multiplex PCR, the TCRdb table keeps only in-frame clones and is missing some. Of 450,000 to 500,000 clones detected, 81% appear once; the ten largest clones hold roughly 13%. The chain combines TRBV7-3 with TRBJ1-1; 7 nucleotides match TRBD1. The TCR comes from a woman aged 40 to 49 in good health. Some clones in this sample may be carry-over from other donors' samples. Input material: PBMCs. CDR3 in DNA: TGTGCCAGCAGACCGGAGGGGGCTACCACTGAAGCTTTCTTT. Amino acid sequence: CASRPEGATTEAFF.